This T cell receptor beta chain is drawn from a study of shared clonotypes between healthy human individuals. Trimming at V came to 3 bases and at J to 14 bases, leaving 8 bases not matched to a gene. Looked up from germline, CDR1 is DFQATT and CDR2 is SNEGSKA (reference sequence). The CDR3 runs to 11 residues. Repertoires were generated with immunoSEQ multiplex PCR, while TCRdb's copy carries only in-frame clones and drops some. The sample lists about 1.5 million clones; 98% were seen once. The sample was naive CD4+ T cells sorted from blood. As for subset: CD45RA+ positively selected. The sequence was collected from a man younger than 45 in good health. This rearrangement joins TRBV20-1 to TRBJ2-3; the match to TRBD1 covers 7 bases. The CDR3: CSARRTGEVYF. The CDR3 DNA reads TGCAGTGCTAGGAGGACAGGAGAGGTGTATTTT.